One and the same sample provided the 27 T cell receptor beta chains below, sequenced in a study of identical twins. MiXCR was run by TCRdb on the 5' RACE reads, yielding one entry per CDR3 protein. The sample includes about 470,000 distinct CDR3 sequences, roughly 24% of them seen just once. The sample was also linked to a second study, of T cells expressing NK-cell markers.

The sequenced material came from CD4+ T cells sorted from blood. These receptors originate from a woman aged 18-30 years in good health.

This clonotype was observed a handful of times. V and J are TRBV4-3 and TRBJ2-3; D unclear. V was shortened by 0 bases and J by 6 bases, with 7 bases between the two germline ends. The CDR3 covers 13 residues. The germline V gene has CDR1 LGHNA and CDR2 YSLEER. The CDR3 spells CASSQDPEDTQYF. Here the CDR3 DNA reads TGCGCCAGCAGCCAAGATCCGGAGGATACGCAGTATTTT.

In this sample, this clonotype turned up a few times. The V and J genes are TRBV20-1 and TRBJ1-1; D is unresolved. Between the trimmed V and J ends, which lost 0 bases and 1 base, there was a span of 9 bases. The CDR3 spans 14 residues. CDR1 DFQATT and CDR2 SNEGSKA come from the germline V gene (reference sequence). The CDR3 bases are TGCAGTGCTAGAGATGGGCAGTCGAACACTGAAGCTTTCTTT. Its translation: CSARDGQSNTEAFF.

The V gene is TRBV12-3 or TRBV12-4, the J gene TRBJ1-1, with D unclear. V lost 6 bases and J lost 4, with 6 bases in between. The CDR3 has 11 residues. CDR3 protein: CASSSSTEAFF. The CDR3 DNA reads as TGTGCCAGCAGCTCGAGCACTGAAGCTTTCTTT.

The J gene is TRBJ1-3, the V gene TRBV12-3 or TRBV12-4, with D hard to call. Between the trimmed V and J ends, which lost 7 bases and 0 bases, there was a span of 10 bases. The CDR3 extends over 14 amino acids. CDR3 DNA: TGTGCCAGCATTCGGAGTAGCTCTGGAAACACCATATATTTT. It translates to CASIRSSSGNTIYF.

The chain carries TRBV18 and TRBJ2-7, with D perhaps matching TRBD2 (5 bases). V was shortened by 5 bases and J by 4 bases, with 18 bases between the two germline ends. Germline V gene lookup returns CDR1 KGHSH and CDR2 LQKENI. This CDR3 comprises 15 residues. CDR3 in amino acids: CASSLGAGKGYEQYF. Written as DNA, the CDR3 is TGTGCCAGCTCATTAGGCGCGGGTAAAGGGTACGAGCAGTACTTC.

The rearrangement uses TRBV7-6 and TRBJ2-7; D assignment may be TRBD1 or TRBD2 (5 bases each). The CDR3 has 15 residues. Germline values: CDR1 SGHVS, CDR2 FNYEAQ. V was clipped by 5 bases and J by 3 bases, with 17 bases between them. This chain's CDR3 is CASSLAGTNRYEQYF. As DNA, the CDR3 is TGTGCCAGCAGCCTCGCCGGGACGAACCGCTACGAGCAGTACTTC.

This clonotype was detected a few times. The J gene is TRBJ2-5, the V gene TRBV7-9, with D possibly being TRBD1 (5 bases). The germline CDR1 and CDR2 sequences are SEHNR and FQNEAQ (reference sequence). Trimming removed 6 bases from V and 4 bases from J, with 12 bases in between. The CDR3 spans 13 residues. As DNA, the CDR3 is TGTGCCAGCAGTGGTAAGGGGATAGAGACCCAGTACTTC. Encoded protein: CASSGKGIETQYF.

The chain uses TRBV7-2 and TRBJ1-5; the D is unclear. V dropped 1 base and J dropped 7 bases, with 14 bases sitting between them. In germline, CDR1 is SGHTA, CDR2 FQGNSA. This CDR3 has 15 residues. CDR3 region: CASSLGGFSQQPQHF. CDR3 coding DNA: TGTGCCAGCAGCTTAGGTGGGTTCAGTCAACAGCCCCAGCATTTT.

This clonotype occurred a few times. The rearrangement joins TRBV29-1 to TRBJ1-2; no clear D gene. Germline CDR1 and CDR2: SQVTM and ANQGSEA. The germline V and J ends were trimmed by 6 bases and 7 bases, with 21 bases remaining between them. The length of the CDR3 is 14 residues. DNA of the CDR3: TGCAGCGTCCCCAATCTTATAGGGAGATCTGGCTACACCTTC. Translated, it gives CSVPNLIGRSGYTF.

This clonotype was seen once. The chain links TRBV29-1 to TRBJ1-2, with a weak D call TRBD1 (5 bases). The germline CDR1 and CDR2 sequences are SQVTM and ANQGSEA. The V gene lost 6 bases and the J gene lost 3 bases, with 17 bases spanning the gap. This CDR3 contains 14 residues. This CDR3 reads CSVIPGAGDYGYTF. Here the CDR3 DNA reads TGCAGCGTGATCCCCGGGGCCGGGGACTATGGCTACACCTTC. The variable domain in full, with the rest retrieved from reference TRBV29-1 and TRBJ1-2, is SAVISQKPSRDICQRGTSLTIQCQVDSQVTMMFWYRQQPGQSLTLIATANQGSEATYESGFVIDKFPISRPNLTFSTLTVSNMSPEDSSIYLCSVIPGAGDYGYTFGSGTRLTVV.

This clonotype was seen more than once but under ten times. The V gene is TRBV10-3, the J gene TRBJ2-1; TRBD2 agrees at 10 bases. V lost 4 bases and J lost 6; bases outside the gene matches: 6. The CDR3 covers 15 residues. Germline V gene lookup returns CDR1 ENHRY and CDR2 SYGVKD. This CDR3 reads CAISGGAGGSNEQFF. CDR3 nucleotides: TGTGCCATCAGTGGAGGAGCGGGAGGGAGCAATGAGCAGTTCTTC.

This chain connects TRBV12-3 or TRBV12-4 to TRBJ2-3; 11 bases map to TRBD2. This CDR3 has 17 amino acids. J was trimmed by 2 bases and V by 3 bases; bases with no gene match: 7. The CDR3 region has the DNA TGTGCCAGCAGTTTTTCCCTAGCGGGAGGCGACACAGATACGCAGTATTTT. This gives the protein CASSFSLAGGDTDTQYF.

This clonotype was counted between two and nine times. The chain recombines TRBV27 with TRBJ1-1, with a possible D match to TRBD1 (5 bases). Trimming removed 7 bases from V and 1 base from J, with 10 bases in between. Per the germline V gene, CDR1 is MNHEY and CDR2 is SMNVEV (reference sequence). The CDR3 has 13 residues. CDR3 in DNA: TGTGCCAGCACAGCCAGGGCGAACACTGAAGCTTTCTTT. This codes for CASTARANTEAFF.

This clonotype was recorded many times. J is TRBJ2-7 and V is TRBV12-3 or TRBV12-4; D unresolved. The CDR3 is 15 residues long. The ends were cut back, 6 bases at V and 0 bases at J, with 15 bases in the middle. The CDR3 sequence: CASSPNGLSSYEQYF. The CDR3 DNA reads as TGTGCCAGCAGCCCGAACGGTTTAAGCTCCTACGAGCAGTACTTC.

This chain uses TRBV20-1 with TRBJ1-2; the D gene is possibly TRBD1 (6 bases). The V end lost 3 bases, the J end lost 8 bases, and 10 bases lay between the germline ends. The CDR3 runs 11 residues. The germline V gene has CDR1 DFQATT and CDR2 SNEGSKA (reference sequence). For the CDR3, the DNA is TGCAGTGCTAGGCAGGGGAGCGGCTACACCTTC. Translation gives CSARQGSGYTF.

Written as DNA, the CDR3 is TGCGCCAGCAGCTTTAGGGGGGATAATTCACCCCTCCACTTT. It translates to CASSFRGDNSPLHF. The chain uses TRBV5-1 and TRBJ1-6, with D perhaps matching TRBD1 (6 bases). V lost 2 bases and J 5 bases, leaving 8 bases between the germline ends. The CDR3 is 14 residues long. Germline V gives CDR1 SGHRS, CDR2 YFSETQ.

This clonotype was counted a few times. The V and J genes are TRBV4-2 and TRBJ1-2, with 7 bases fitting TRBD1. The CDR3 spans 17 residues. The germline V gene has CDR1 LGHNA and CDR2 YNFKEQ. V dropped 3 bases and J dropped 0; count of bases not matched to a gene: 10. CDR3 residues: CASSHLATGNSNYGYTF. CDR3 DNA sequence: TGTGCCAGCAGCCATCTAGCGACAGGGAATTCTAACTATGGCTACACCTTC.

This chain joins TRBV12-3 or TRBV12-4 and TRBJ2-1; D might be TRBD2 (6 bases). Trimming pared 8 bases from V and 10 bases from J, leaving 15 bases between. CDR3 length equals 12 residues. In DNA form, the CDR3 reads TGTGCCAGCTCGAGACGCCGGGAGGAGCAGTTCTTC. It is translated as CASSRRREEQFF.

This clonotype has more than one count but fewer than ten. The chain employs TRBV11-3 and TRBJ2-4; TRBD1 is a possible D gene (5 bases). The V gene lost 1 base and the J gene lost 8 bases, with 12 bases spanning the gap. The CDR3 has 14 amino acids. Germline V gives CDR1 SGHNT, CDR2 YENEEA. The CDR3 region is CASSLGPGIDIQYF. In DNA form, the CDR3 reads TGTGCCAGCAGCTTAGGTCCAGGGATAGACATTCAGTACTTC.

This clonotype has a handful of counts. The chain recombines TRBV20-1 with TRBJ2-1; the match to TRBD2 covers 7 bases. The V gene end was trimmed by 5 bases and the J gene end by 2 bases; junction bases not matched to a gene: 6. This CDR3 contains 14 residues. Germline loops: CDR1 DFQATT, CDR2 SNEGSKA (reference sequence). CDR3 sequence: CSAFSGSTYNEQFF. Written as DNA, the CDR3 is TGCAGTGCTTTTAGCGGGTCTACCTACAATGAGCAGTTCTTC.

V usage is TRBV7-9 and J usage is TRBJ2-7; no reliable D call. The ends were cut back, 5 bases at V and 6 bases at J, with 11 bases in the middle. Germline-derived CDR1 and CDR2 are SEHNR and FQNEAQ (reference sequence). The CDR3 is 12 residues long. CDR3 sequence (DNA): TGTGCCAGCAGCCGAACCGGCCTCGAGCAGTACTTC. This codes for CASSRTGLEQYF.

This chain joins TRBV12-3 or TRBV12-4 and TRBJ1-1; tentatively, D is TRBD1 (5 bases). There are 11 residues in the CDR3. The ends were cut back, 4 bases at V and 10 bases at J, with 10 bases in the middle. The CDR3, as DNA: TGTGCCAGCAGTTGGTCAGGGTTAGCTTTCTTT. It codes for CASSWSGLAFF.

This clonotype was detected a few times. CDR3 nucleotide sequence: TGCAGCGGGGGGGGAGGATCAGAGACCCAGTACTTC. Amino acids: CSGGGGSETQYF. V is TRBV29-1 and J is TRBJ2-5; 7 nucleotides align to TRBD2. The CDR3 loop spans 12 amino acids. Germline lookup yields CDR1 SQVTM and CDR2 ANQGSEA. With V trimmed by 7 bases and J by 4 bases, 6 bases remained unmatched.

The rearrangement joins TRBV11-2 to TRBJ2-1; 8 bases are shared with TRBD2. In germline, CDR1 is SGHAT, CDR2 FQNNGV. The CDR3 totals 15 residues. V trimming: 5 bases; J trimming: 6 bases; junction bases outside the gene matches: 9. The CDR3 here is CASSPRRAGVNEQFF. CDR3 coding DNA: TGTGCCAGCAGCCCCAGACGAGCGGGAGTCAATGAGCAGTTCTTC.

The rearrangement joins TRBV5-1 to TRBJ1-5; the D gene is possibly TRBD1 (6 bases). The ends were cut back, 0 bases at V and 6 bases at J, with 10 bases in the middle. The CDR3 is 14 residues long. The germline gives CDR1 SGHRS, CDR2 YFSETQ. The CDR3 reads CASSLGQDGQPQHF. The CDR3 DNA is TGCGCCAGCAGCTTGGGACAGGATGGTCAGCCCCAGCATTTT.

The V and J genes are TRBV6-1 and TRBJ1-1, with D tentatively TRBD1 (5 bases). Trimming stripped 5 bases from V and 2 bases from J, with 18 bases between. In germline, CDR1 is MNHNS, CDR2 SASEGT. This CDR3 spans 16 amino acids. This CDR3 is CASSLYSGRGNTEAFF. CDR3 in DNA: TGTGCCAGCAGTCTATATTCGGGGCGTGGAAACACTGAAGCTTTCTTT.

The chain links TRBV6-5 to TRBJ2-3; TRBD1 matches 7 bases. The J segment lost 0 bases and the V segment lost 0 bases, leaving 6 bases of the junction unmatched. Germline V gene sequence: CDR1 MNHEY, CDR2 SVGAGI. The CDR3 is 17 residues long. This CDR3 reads CASSYSGTGASTDTQYF. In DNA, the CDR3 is TGTGCCAGCAGTTACTCCGGAACAGGGGCTAGCACAGATACGCAGTATTTT.